The next 29 T cell receptor beta chains were all read from a single sample in a study of blood T cell repertoires in COVID-19. Method: immunoSEQ multiplex PCR; TCRdb's copy keeps in-frame clones and lacks some. Among 290,000 or so clones, about 90% were seen once, and the ten largest hold about 2%. Source material: peripheral blood. These receptors all stem from a man between 18 and 29 years old with active or convalescent COVID-19.

This chain connects TRBV29-1 to TRBJ2-7; 8 bases are a match to TRBD1. The CDR3 has 15 amino acids. V lost 2 bases, J lost 5 bases, and 11 bases stayed unmatched. Germline V gene data show CDR1 as SQVTM and CDR2 as ANQGSEA. The CDR3 nucleotides read TGCAGCGTTGAATTCAGAGGACAGGGCGGCGACGAGCAGTACTTC. Its protein is CSVEFRGQGGDEQYF.

The chain recombines TRBV18 with TRBJ2-7, with D perhaps matching TRBD2 (7 bases). The germline V and J ends were trimmed by 11 bases and 6 bases, with 14 bases remaining between them. CDR3 length equals 11 residues. CDR1 and CDR2 (germline): KGHSH, LQKENI. CDR3 DNA sequence: TGTGCCGGGGGGGCATATGGCGAGCAGTACTTC. Residues: CAGGAYGEQYF.

The chain uses TRBV30 and TRBJ2-7; 13 nucleotides align to TRBD2. From germline, CDR1 is GTSNPN and CDR2 SVGIG (reference sequence). Unmatched junction bases numbered 10, after V lost 4 bases and J lost 4 bases. This CDR3 is built from 16 residues. As DNA, the CDR3 is TGTGCCTGGATAATAGGACTAGCGGGGGTTGAGTACGAGCAGTACTTC. Amino acid sequence: CAWIIGLAGVEYEQYF.

V is TRBV18 and J is TRBJ1-5, with D tentatively TRBD1 (6 bases). CDR3 size: 13 residues. Trimming cost V 3 bases and J 5 bases, with 8 bases left between them. From germline, CDR1 is KGHSH and CDR2 LQKENI. CDR3 residues: CASSPDSHQPQHF. DNA for the CDR3: TGTGCCAGCTCACCGGACAGTCATCAGCCCCAGCATTTT.

The chain combines TRBV3-1 (or the pseudogene TRBV3-2) with TRBJ1-1, with 12 bases that match TRBD1. Germline CDR1 LGHDT, CDR2 YNNKEL (reference sequence). The CDR3 runs to 17 residues. The ends lost 11 bases at V and 1 base at J; junction bases unmatched: 14. The CDR3 sequence is CAAPCRDRGHKNTEAFF. DNA for the CDR3: TGTGCCGCCCCCTGCCGGGACAGGGGGCATAAGAACACTGAAGCTTTCTTT.

This clone has only one observation. The chain recombines TRBV24-1 with TRBJ2-2; 8 positions agree with TRBD1. The CDR3 loop spans 15 amino acids. With V trimmed by 0 bases and J by 9 bases, 5 bases remained unmatched. The germline V gene encodes CDR1 KGHDR and CDR2 SFDVKD. The DNA of the CDR3 is TGTGCCACCAGTGATTTGCGACAGGGGAACCGGGAGCTGTTTTTT. It yields the protein CATSDLRQGNRELFF.

V and J are TRBV11-3 and TRBJ2-1; tentatively, D is TRBD2 (5 bases). V was clipped by 5 bases and J by 5 bases, with 16 bases between them. Germline V gene sequence: CDR1 SGHNT, CDR2 YENEEA. CDR3 size: 15 residues. The CDR3 loop is CASSPSRGSNNEQFF. DNA for the CDR3: TGTGCCAGCAGCCCCTCACGTGGGAGTAACAATGAGCAGTTCTTC.

The chain combines TRBV20-1 with TRBJ1-3, with D unclear. Germline V gene lookup returns CDR1 DFQATT and CDR2 SNEGSKA (reference sequence). V lost 6 bases and J 4 bases, leaving 7 bases between the germline ends. CDR3 length equals 11 residues. As DNA, the CDR3 is TGCAGTGCCAGGTTCGGAAACACCATATATTTT. Its protein product is CSARFGNTIYF.

The CDR3 loop reads CASSKLNQPQHF. For the CDR3, the DNA is TGTGCCAGCAGCAAACTTAATCAGCCCCAGCATTTT. The V call is TRBV13, the J call TRBJ1-5; no definite D call. This CDR3 is built from 12 residues. The germline CDR1 and CDR2 sequences are PRHDT and FYEKMQ (reference sequence). Trimming cost V 5 bases and J 4 bases, with 6 bases left between them.

This clone was detected only a few times. The genes are TRBV5-1 and TRBJ1-5; D may be TRBD1 (6 bases). V dropped 4 bases and J dropped 4 bases, with 12 bases sitting between them. The germline CDR1 and CDR2 sequences are SGHRS and YFSETQ. The CDR3 has 14 residues. The DNA for the CDR3 is TGCGCCAGCAGCCCACAGGGTCGGAATCAGCCCCAGCATTTT. Protein sequence: CASSPQGRNQPQHF.

The chain joins TRBV12-5 to TRBJ1-5, with 7 bases matching TRBD1. The CDR3 length is 18 residues. The ends lost 7 bases at V and 1 base at J; junction bases unmatched: 16. CDR1 is LGHNT and CDR2 is FRNRAP in the germline V gene. The CDR3 coding sequence is TGTGCTAGTGTAGACGAAGAACAGGGGACGTTGAGCAATCAGCCCCAGCATTTT. The encoded protein is CASVDEEQGTLSNQPQHF.

J is TRBJ1-6 and V is TRBV19; 7 positions match TRBD1. The CDR3 contains 15 residues. The V gene's germline CDR1 is LNHDA and CDR2 SQIVND (reference sequence). The V segment lost 6 bases and the J segment 5 bases; nucleotides outside the gene matches: 7. The CDR3 loop reads CASRYEDRNNSPLHF. The CDR3 coding sequence is TGTGCCAGTAGATACGAGGACAGGAATAATTCACCCCTCCACTTT.

The rearrangement uses TRBV28 and TRBJ1-5; D is uncertain. CDR3 length: 12 amino acids. V was pared by 10 bases and J by 0 bases, with 7 bases between. Germline lookup yields CDR1 MDHEN and CDR2 SYDVKM. The CDR3 reads CATHYSNQPQHF. CDR3 sequence (DNA): TGTGCCACCCACTATAGCAATCAGCCCCAGCATTTT.

This clone was seen only a few times. The gene calls are TRBV4-1 and TRBJ1-1; D possibly corresponds to TRBD1 (6 bases). The CDR3 consists of 12 residues. CDR1 MGHRA and CDR2 YSYEKL come from the germline V gene. The V end lost 6 bases, the J end lost 8 bases, and 13 bases lay between the germline ends. CDR3 in amino acids: CASSPRGTEAFF. CDR3 nucleotide sequence: TGCGCCAGCAGTCCAAGGGGGACGGAAGCTTTCTTT.

The chain has TRBV2 and TRBJ1-1, with D hard to call. V was pared by 3 bases and J by 5 bases, with 16 bases between. The CDR3 runs to 15 residues. Germline V gives CDR1 SNHLY, CDR2 FYNNEI. Here the CDR3 DNA reads TGTGCCAGCAGTGAGGTCGGCAGACATGGGACTGAAGCTTTCTTT. Encoded protein: CASSEVGRHGTEAFF.

The V gene is TRBV7-2, the J gene TRBJ1-5; maybe TRBD1 (5 bases). Trimming stripped 1 base from V and 7 bases from J, with 17 bases between. The CDR3 is made up of 16 amino acids. CDR1 is SGHTA and CDR2 is FQGNSA in the germline V gene. The CDR3 sequence is CASSLVAIRARQPQHF. In DNA, the CDR3 is TGTGCCAGCAGCTTAGTGGCAATCAGGGCTAGGCAGCCCCAGCATTTT.

V usage is TRBV7-8 and J usage is TRBJ2-7, with 12 nucleotides matching TRBD1. The CDR3 is made up of 17 amino acids. CDR1 is SGHVS, CDR2 FQNEAQ, per germline. J was trimmed by 1 base and V by 4 bases; bases with no gene match: 8. CDR3 amino acids: CASSSPRDRGQSYEQYF. The DNA of the CDR3 is TGTGCCAGCAGCTCACCCCGGGACAGGGGGCAGTCCTACGAGCAGTACTTC.

The chain recombines TRBV6-5 with TRBJ2-2; a possible D gene is TRBD2 (6 bases). Trimming removed 9 bases from V and 6 bases from J, with 14 bases in between. The CDR3 sequence is 13 residues long. Germline V gene sequence: CDR1 MNHEY, CDR2 SVGAGI. Here the CDR3 DNA reads TGTGCCAGTAAAACGGGGGATCCCGGGGAGCTGTTTTTT. Translation gives CASKTGDPGELFF.

The chain links TRBV20-1 to TRBJ1-5, with D perhaps matching TRBD1 (6 bases). This CDR3 is 15 amino acids long. The germline V and J ends were trimmed by 3 bases and 4 bases, with 16 bases remaining between them. Germline V gene data show CDR1 as DFQATT and CDR2 as SNEGSKA (reference sequence). The CDR3 region is CSASLKGRGNQPQHF. Here the CDR3 DNA reads TGCAGTGCTAGTCTTAAAGGCAGGGGAAATCAGCCCCAGCATTTT.

This chain connects TRBV5-6 to TRBJ2-2; D call uncertain. Trimming took off 0 bases at V and 5 bases at J, with 5 bases between the two ends. CDR1 and CDR2 from the germline V gene are SGHDT and YYEEEE. The CDR3 length is 13 residues. The chain's CDR3 is CASSLARTGELFF. The CDR3 region has the DNA TGTGCCAGCAGCTTGGCCCGGACCGGGGAGCTGTTTTTT.

The chain links TRBV3-1 (or the pseudogene TRBV3-2) to TRBJ1-2; D unclear. V lost 6 bases, J lost 0 bases, and 17 bases lay in between. Germline values: CDR1 LGHDT, CDR2 YNNKEL (reference sequence). The CDR3 consists of 16 residues. CDR3: CASSERPGLTNYGYTF. The CDR3 bases are TGTGCCAGCAGTGAAAGACCGGGTTTGACTAACTATGGCTACACCTTC.

The chain carries TRBV5-1 and TRBJ2-5, with 10 bases lining up with TRBD2. The trim removed 3 bases at V and 5 bases at J, leaving 7 bases unmatched. The CDR3 is 15 residues long. The germline gives CDR1 SGHRS, CDR2 YFSETQ. The CDR3: CASSYKRGGSETQYF. As DNA, the CDR3 is TGCGCCAGCAGCTACAAGCGGGGGGGCTCGGAGACCCAGTACTTC.

V is TRBV7-6 and J is TRBJ1-6; 9 positions agree with TRBD1. The CDR3 is 15 amino acids. V was pared by 1 base and J by 7 bases, with 2 bases of the junction left unmatched. Per germline, CDR1 SGHVS and CDR2 FNYEAQ. CDR3 in DNA: TGTGCCAGCAGCTTAGGGGGACAGGGCAATTCACCCCTCCACTTT. It encodes CASSLGGQGNSPLHF.

J is TRBJ1-5 and V is TRBV19; possible D gene TRBD1, 6 bases. The CDR3 length is 15 residues. Germline V gene lookup returns CDR1 LNHDA and CDR2 SQIVND (reference sequence). V lost 6 bases to trimming and J lost 3 bases, with 15 bases between them. The CDR3 DNA reads as TGTGCCAGTAGCCCTCCCAGGGGCTACAATCAGCCCCAGCATTTT. Translation: CASSPPRGYNQPQHF.

V is TRBV7-9 and J is TRBJ2-1; tentative D call: TRBD1 (6 bases). This CDR3 spans 17 amino acids. V was cut by 5 bases and J by 0 bases, with 17 bases left in between. Germline V CDR1 and CDR2: SEHNR, FQNEAQ (reference sequence). CDR3 sequence: CASSSTGTQSSYNEQFF. The CDR3 bases are TGTGCCAGCAGCAGTACCGGGACACAGAGCTCCTACAATGAGCAGTTCTTC.

This clone was found once. This sequence joins TRBV7-9 and TRBJ2-1; 7 bases map to TRBD2. The CDR3 loop spans 15 amino acids. Trimming cost V 1 base and J 4 bases; bases outside gene matches: 4. Germline lookup yields CDR1 SEHNR and CDR2 FQNEAQ (reference sequence). CDR3 sequence (DNA): TGTGCCAGCAGCTTAGAAAGCGGGACGTACAATGAGCAGTTCTTC. It specifies CASSLESGTYNEQFF.

This CDR3 is CASGPGVRGRGEQFF. Written as DNA, the CDR3 is TGTGCCAGCGGCCCCGGCGTTCGCGGGAGGGGAGAGCAGTTCTTC. The chain joins TRBV28 to TRBJ2-1, with 9 bases matching TRBD2. In germline, CDR1 is MDHEN, CDR2 SYDVKM. Losses at the gene ends were 8 bases for V and 10 bases for J; bases not matched to a gene: 15. The CDR3 sequence is 15 residues long.

CDR3 sequence: CASSQGQPNTEAFF. The CDR3 bases are TGCGCCAGCAGCCAGGGACAGCCGAACACTGAAGCTTTCTTT. The chain uses TRBV5-1 and TRBJ1-1; 7 positions match TRBD1. The V gene's germline CDR1 is SGHRS and CDR2 YFSETQ. The junction had 4 bases not matched to a gene; V was cut back by 4 bases and J by 1 base. The CDR3 contains 14 residues.

The genes are TRBV7-9 and TRBJ2-7, with 8 bases identical to TRBD1. The CDR3 totals 17 residues. Trimming took 5 bases from V and 5 from J; bases not matched to a gene: 17. Germline V gene lookup returns CDR1 SEHNR and CDR2 FQNEAQ (reference sequence). The CDR3 here is CASSLPGDRGTGDEQYF. The CDR3 region has the DNA TGTGCCAGCAGCCTACCCGGTGACAGGGGAACGGGCGACGAGCAGTACTTC. The whole variable domain, remainder taken from reference TRBV7-9 and TRBJ2-7, is DTGVSQNPRHKITKRGQNVTFRCDPISEHNRLYWYRQTLGQGPEFLTYFQNEAQLEKSRLLSDRFSAERPKGSFSTLEIQRTEQGDSAMYLCASSLPGDRGTGDEQYFGPGTRLTVT.